The 15 T cell receptor beta chains below all came from one sample that was sequenced in a study (dated by TCRdb to 2016 to 2018). The library was built by means of RT-PCR. The reads were generated on an Illumina MiSeq. Using fastp at Q25 and MiXCR, TCRdb reprocessed the public reads and kept productive beta chains. Entries that share a CDR3 protein sequence are merged under the most common genes and DNA. The sample table lists hundreds of thousands of distinct CDR3 sequences, approximately 15% of them with a count of one. Of the sample, about 3.9% falls within the top ten clones. The sequenced sample consisted of memory CD4+ T cells from blood. These receptors were obtained from a female donor in good health, serving as a healthy control.

This clonotype was counted only a few times. This chain joins TRBV6-5 and TRBJ2-7, with D maybe TRBD2 (5 bases). The CDR3 runs to 14 residues. The germline V and J ends were trimmed by 6 bases and 5 bases, with 17 bases remaining between them. CDR1 MNHEY and CDR2 SVGAGI come from the germline V gene. DNA of the CDR3: TGTGCCAGCAGATACGGGATAGCTTGGGACGAGCAGTACTTC. Amino acids: CASRYGIAWDEQYF.

V and J are TRBV11-2 and TRBJ1-2; 7 nucleotides align to TRBD1. There are 13 residues in the CDR3. With 5 bases clipped from V and 3 bases from J, the junction kept 3 bases outside the gene matches. Germline CDR1 SGHAT, CDR2 FQNNGV. CDR3 protein: CASSTGAYYGYTF. The CDR3 nucleotides read TGTGCCAGCAGCACAGGGGCTTACTATGGCTACACCTTC. The variable domain in full, with the rest retrieved from reference TRBV11-2 and TRBJ1-2, is EAGVAQSPRYKIIEKRQSVAFWCNPISGHATLYWYQQILGQGPKLLIQFQNNGVVDDSQLPKDRFSAERLKGVDSTLKIQPAKLEDSAVYLCASSTGAYYGYTFGSGTRLTVV.

J is TRBJ1-1 and V is TRBV20-1; D might be TRBD1 (5 bases). There are 15 residues in the CDR3. Germline lookup yields CDR1 DFQATT and CDR2 SNEGSKA (reference sequence). Trimming pared 6 bases from V and 1 base from J, leaving 18 bases between. The CDR3 coding sequence is TGCAGTGCCCGAGAACCCTTCGACAGGAACACTGAAGCTTTCTTT. Residues: CSAREPFDRNTEAFF.

This clonotype was observed a handful of times. The chain links TRBV15 to TRBJ2-7, with 7 bases lining up with TRBD1. The V gene's germline CDR1 is LNHNV and CDR2 YYDKDF (reference sequence). The CDR3 spans 16 residues. V was clipped by 4 bases and J by 6 bases; unmatched bases: 15. Here the CDR3 reads CATSTKTGAVAREQYF. CDR3 coding DNA: TGTGCCACCAGCACCAAAACAGGGGCAGTGGCGCGCGAGCAGTACTTC.

J is TRBJ1-2 and V is TRBV11-2, with a possible D match to TRBD1 (5 bases). The CDR3 loop spans 14 amino acids. V lost 3 bases to trimming and J lost 4 bases, with 12 bases between them. The V gene's germline CDR1 is SGHAT and CDR2 FQNNGV. CDR3 nucleotide sequence: TGTGCCAGCAGCTTTACGACAGATTCCTATGGCTACACCTTC. Its translation is CASSFTTDSYGYTF.

The chain employs TRBV15 and TRBJ2-3; D is ambiguous. CDR3 size: 14 residues. Looked up from germline, CDR1 is LNHNV and CDR2 is YYDKDF (reference sequence). Trimming took 5 bases from V and 0 from J, leaving 9 bases between them. The CDR3 sequence: CATSATFSTDTQYF. CDR3 nucleotides: TGTGCCACCAGCGCAACTTTTAGCACAGATACGCAGTATTTT. The full variable domain, with the rest looked up from reference TRBV15 and TRBJ2-3, is DAMVIQNPRYQVTQFGKPVTLSCSQTLNHNVMYWYQQKSSQAPKLLFHYYDKDFNNEADTPDNFQSRRPNTSFCFLDIRSPGLGDTAMYLCATSATFSTDTQYFGPGTRLTVL.

This clonotype has at least ten counts. V gene TRBV4-1 combines with J gene TRBJ2-7; D is possibly TRBD1 (6 bases). This CDR3 spans 16 amino acids. The V gene lost 4 bases and the J gene lost 2 bases, with 18 bases spanning the gap. From germline, CDR1 is MGHRA and CDR2 YSYEKL. CDR3 amino acids: CASSRQDGPGAYEQYF. CDR3 nucleotide sequence: TGCGCCAGCAGCCGCCAAGACGGTCCAGGGGCCTACGAGCAGTACTTC.

The chain carries TRBV20-1 and TRBJ2-3; 7 nucleotides agree with TRBD2. The V gene's germline CDR1 is DFQATT and CDR2 SNEGSKA (reference sequence). This CDR3 contains 16 residues. V gave up 5 bases and J gave up 3 bases; unmatched junction bases: 14. The CDR3, as DNA: TGCAGTGCTGGGGGGGACGGGAGGTTGGGGACAGATACGCAGTATTTT. It translates to CSAGGDGRLGTDTQYF.

CDR3 in amino acids: CSATRSDEQFF. The CDR3 region has the DNA TGCAGTGCTACCCGTTCGGATGAGCAGTTCTTC. The genes are TRBV20-1 and TRBJ2-1; D unresolved. Looked up from germline, CDR1 is DFQATT and CDR2 is SNEGSKA (reference sequence). The V end lost 4 bases, the J end lost 8 bases, and 9 bases lay between the germline ends. This CDR3 is 11 amino acids long.

The sample holds a few counts of this clonotype. This chain joins TRBV5-1 and TRBJ1-5; D perhaps matches TRBD1 (5 bases). V lost 5 bases and J 4 bases, leaving 13 bases between the germline ends. The germline V gene has CDR1 SGHRS and CDR2 YFSETQ. CDR3 length: 14 amino acids. The CDR3 nucleotides read TGCGCCAGCAGTTACGGACACCCTAATCAGCCCCAGCATTTT. It specifies CASSYGHPNQPQHF.

In its sample, this clonotype was seen many times. The chain combines TRBV7-2 with TRBJ1-5, with D perhaps matching TRBD1 (5 bases). CDR3 length: 14 amino acids. Germline V gene data show CDR1 as SGHTA and CDR2 as FQGNSA. V shed 0 bases and J shed 4 bases, with 7 bases lying between them. CDR3 sequence reads: CASSLAGVNQPQHF. The CDR3 DNA sequence: TGTGCCAGCAGCTTAGCAGGGGTTAATCAGCCCCAGCATTTT.

This clonotype was seen many times. The CDR3 DNA reads TGCAGCGTTGTAGAGTCTGGAGGCTACACCTTC. Protein product: CSVVESGGYTF. This chain links TRBV29-1 with TRBJ1-2; no clear D gene. V dropped 4 bases and J dropped 8 bases, with 11 bases sitting between them. The CDR3 is 11 amino acids. Germline CDR1 is SQVTM and CDR2 is ANQGSEA.

This rearrangement joins TRBV5-1 to TRBJ1-1; TRBD1 might be the D (5 bases). V lost 4 bases and J lost 1, with 17 bases in between. The CDR3 runs 16 residues. In germline, CDR1 is SGHRS, CDR2 YFSETQ. The CDR3 protein is CASSILPRGQNTEAFF. The CDR3 region has the DNA TGCGCCAGCAGCATCCTCCCCCGGGGCCAGAACACTGAAGCTTTCTTT.

This clonotype was found a few times. The chain has TRBV7-3 and TRBJ2-7; 8 bases are a match to TRBD2. This CDR3 is 14 amino acids long. V was pared by 5 bases and J by 5 bases, with 8 bases of the junction left unmatched. Germline assignment: CDR1 SGHTA and CDR2 FQGTGA. The CDR3 nucleotides are TGTGCCAGCAGCCCCCGGGGGGGTATCCACGAGCAGTACTTC. Encoded protein: CASSPRGGIHEQYF.

This chain connects TRBV7-2 to TRBJ2-7, with no clear D. Looked up from germline, CDR1 is SGHTA and CDR2 is FQGNSA. The CDR3 totals 14 residues. Deletions cut 3 bases from V and 4 bases from J, with 13 bases between. The CDR3 spells CASSFRQRFYEQYF. The CDR3 bases are TGTGCCAGCAGCTTTCGGCAGAGGTTTTACGAGCAGTACTTC.